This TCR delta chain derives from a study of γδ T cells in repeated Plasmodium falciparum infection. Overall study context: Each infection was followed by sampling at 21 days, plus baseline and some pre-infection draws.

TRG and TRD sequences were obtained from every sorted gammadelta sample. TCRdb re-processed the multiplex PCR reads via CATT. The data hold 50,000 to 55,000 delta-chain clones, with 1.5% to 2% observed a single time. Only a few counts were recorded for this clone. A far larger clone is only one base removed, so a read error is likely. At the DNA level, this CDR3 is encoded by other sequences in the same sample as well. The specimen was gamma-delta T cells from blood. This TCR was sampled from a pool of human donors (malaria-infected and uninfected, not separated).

For the CDR3, the DNA is TGTGCTTATAGGAACAAACCTGCGTACTGGGGGATACGGGGCGCCGGTAAACTCATTTTT. It encodes CAYRNKPAYWGIRGAGKLIF. A V gene of TRAV38-2/DV8 was called, but no J gene was assigned; the D call TRDD3 from the table was never checked on the DNA. Looked up from germline, CDR1 is TSESDYY and CDR2 is QEAYKQQN. This CDR3 has 20 residues.